The clone carrying this T cell receptor beta chain appeared a few times. Alongside a J-beta primer mix, a sample-barcoded 5' primer served in a second PCR lasting roughly 7 to 12 cycles. Each single sample gave us at least 2.5 million CDR3-containing paired-end reads. TCRdb re-called the 5' RACE reads through MiXCR, storing one row per CDR3 protein. The table shows 750,000 to 950,000 distinct CDR3 sequences, with 20% to 30% occurring only once. This sample stems from a study of blood T cells in healthy people across ages. The CDR3 sequence is 12 residues long. V was cut by 1 base and J by 8 bases, with 8 bases left in between. Germline V gene sequence: CDR1 SGHDN, CDR2 FVKESK. The same sample was also used in a study of T cells of mothers and their children. From that paper: With the M1S primer of the second PCR, sample barcodes and 2-4 random nucleotides were added.

Sequencing was performed on blood. This chain uses TRBV14 with TRBJ1-1, with D unresolved. This sequence was found in a boy aged 5-17 years in good health. The CDR3 sequence: CASSQGPGEAFF. CDR3 in DNA: TGTGCCAGCAGCCAAGGGCCGGGAGAAGCTTTCTTT.